A selection of T cell receptor beta chains follows, all from one sample in a study of blood T cell repertoires in COVID-19. Sequenced by immunoSEQ multiplex PCR; TCRdb stores in-frame clones only, minus some. The sample comprises some 66,000 clones, approximately 90% of which are singletons, and around 8.3% rests with the top ten. The sequenced sample consisted of peripheral blood. The receptors derive from a human donor with active COVID-19. The donor label of this sample is uncertain. Each CDR3 is given without its conserved first and last residue. D genes are given only for firm matches.

TRBJ2-5,TRBV28,TRBD2,ASRIKGAGGSQY
TRBJ1-1,TRBV6-1,NA,ASSEEVGLNTEAF
TRBJ2-3,TRBV2,NA,ASSKESISTDTQY
TRBJ2-1,TRBV10-3,TRBD2,AISESRREDYNEQF
TRBJ2-2,TRBV10-1,TRBD1,ASSPGTGGTGELF
TRBJ2-5,TRBV12-5,TRBD1,ASGLGTGAETQY
TRBJ1-2,TRBV6-5,NA,ASSYSLGADYGYT
TRBJ2-3,TRBV3-1/TRBV3-2,NA,ASSFGGVVSDTQY
TRBJ1-2,TRBV9,NA,ASSGGYNYGYT
TRBJ2-3,TRBV28,TRBD2,ASSLGAGVDTQY
TRBJ1-2,TRBV27,TRBD1,ASSPSNIRTGVYGYT
TRBJ2-4,TRBV6-2/TRBV6-3,NA,ASSLAVMEAGLAKNIQY
TRBJ2-2,TRBV18,TRBD2,ASSPLPIAGATTGELF
TRBJ2-1,TRBV5-5,NA,ASSLARQEQF
TRBJ1-3,TRBV4-3,TRBD1,ASSQVPTGGSGNTIY
TRBJ1-5,TRBV15,NA,ATSARQDNHYSNQPQH
TRBJ1-4,TRBV5-1,NA,ASSLGQRTANEKLF
TRBJ1-6,TRBV9,NA,ASSIHTDPKDNSPLH
TRBJ2-6,TRBV30,NA,AWLQGWGVSSGANVLT
TRBJ2-1,TRBV5-4,NA,ASSLAGEPYNEQF
TRBJ1-2,TRBV27,NA,ASSQGAGDNYGYT
TRBJ2-7,TRBV5-1,NA,ASSLLAGETYEQY
TRBJ2-5,TRBV6-4,TRBD1,ASSVNRGETQY
TRBJ1-5,TRBV3-1/TRBV3-2,NA,ASSTGGNQPQH
TRBJ2-2,TRBV27,NA,ASSFQNTGELF
TRBJ2-3,TRBV15,NA,ATSRDRGSGPTDTQY
TRBJ1-1,TRBV5-6,TRBD1,ASSHTAPQGARDTEAF
TRBJ2-7,TRBV2,NA,ASWGDGGTHEQY
TRBJ1-4,TRBV7-9,TRBD1,ASSPPGTGGEELF
TRBJ2-5,TRBV4-1,TRBD2,ASSQDPPGRARQETQY
TRBJ2-7,TRBV7-2,NA,ASSPLGTSSEQY
TRBJ1-6,TRBV4-2,TRBD1,ASSQEGQNNSPLH
TRBJ2-7,TRBV5-1,NA,ASSLATALEQY
TRBJ2-7,TRBV30,TRBD1,AWSWTGSTYEQY
TRBJ2-5,TRBV3-1/TRBV3-2,NA,ASSGGAVEETQY
TRBJ2-7,TRBV30,NA,AWSVAGRGRYEQY
TRBJ2-3,TRBV7-2,NA,ASSPRMGAGWADTQY
TRBJ2-1,TRBV7-7,TRBD2,ASSLVAGGPNEQF
TRBJ2-7,TRBV30,TRBD1,AWRRQGRNEQY
TRBJ1-6,TRBV7-2,NA,ASSSGTYSPLH
TRBJ1-2,TRBV6-5,NA,ASSPTLSGGYT
TRBJ2-7,TRBV18,TRBD2,ASSLLSGGANEQY
TRBJ2-5,TRBV6-5,TRBD2,ASGTGGAGETQY
TRBJ2-2,TRBV3-1/TRBV3-2,TRBD2,ASSPTLSGIEHRGAV
TRBJ1-4,TRBV4-2,NA,ASSQVAGLNEKLF
TRBJ2-1,TRBV3-1/TRBV3-2,NA,ASSQLGAEQF
TRBJ2-7,TRBV27,NA,ASSSLSSYEQY
TRBJ1-1,TRBV19,NA,ASNRQGSTEAF
TRBJ2-5,TRBV30,TRBD2,AWSKGLGGETQY